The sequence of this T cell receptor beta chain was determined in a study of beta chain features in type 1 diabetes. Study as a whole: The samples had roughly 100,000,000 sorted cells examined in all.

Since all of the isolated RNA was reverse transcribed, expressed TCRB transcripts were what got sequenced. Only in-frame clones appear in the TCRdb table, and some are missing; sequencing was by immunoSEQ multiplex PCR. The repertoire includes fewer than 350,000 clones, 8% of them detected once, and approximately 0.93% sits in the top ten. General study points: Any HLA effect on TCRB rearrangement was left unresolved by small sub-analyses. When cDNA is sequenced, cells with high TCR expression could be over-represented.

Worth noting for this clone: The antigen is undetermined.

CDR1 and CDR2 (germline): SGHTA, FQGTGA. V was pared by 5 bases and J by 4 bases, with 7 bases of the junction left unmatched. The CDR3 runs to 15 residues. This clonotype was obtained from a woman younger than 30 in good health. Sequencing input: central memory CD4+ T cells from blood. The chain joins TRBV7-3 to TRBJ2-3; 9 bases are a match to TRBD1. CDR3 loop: CASSPRTGAADTQYF. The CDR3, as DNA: TGTGCCAGCAGCCCCCGGACAGGGGCGGCAGATACGCAGTATTTT.